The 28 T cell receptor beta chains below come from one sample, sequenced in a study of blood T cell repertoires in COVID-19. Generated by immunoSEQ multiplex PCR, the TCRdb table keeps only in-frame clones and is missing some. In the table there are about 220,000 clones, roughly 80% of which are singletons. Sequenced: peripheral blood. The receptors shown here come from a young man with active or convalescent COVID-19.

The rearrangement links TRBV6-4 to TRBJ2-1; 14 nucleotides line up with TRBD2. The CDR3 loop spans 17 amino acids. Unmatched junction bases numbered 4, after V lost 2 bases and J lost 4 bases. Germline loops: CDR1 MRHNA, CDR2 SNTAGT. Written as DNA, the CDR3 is TGTGCCAGCAGTGACGGGACTAGCGGGAGACTGTACAATGAGCAGTTCTTC. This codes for CASSDGTSGRLYNEQFF.

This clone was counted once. The CDR3 nucleotides are TGTGCCAGCAGCCTCCGCGGGACTAGAGAAGGGGAGCAGTTCTTC. Amino acid sequence: CASSLRGTREGEQFF. The chain uses TRBV5-5 and TRBJ2-1; TRBD2 matches 8 bases. The CDR3 is made up of 15 amino acids. CDR1 and CDR2 (germline): SGHKS, YYEKEE (reference sequence). V dropped 4 bases and J dropped 10; count of bases not matched to a gene: 13.

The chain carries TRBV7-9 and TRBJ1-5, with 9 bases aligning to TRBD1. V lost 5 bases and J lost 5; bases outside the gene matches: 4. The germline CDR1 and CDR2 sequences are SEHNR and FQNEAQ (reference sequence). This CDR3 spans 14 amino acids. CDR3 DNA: TGTGCCAGCAGCCTTACAGGGGGCGATCAGCCCCAGCATTTT. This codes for CASSLTGGDQPQHF.

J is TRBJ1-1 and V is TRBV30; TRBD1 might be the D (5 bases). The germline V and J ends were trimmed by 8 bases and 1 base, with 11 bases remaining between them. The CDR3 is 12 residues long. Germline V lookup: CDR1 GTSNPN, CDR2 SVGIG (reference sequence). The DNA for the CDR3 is TGTGCCGGGGGAGGGAGGAACACTGAAGCTTTCTTT. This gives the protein CAGGGRNTEAFF.

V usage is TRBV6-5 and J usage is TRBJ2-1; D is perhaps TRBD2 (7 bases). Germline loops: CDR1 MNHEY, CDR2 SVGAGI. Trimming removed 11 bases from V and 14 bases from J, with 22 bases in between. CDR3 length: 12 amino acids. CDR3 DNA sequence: TGTGCCGCGGCGGGGGCTAGCGGACCTGAGTTCTTC. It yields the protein CAAAGASGPEFF.

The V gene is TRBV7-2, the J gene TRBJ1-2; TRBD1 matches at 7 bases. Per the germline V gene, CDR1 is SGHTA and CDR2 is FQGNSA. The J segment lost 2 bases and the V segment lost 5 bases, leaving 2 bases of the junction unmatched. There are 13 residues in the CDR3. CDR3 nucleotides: TGTGCCAGCAGCACGACAGGGAACTATGGCTACACCTTC. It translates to CASSTTGNYGYTF.

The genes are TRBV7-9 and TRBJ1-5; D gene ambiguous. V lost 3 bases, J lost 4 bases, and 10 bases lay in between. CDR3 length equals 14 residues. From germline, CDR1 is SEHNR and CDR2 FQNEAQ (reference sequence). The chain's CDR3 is CASSFSGSNQPQHF. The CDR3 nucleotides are TGTGCCAGCAGCTTCAGCGGGAGTAATCAGCCCCAGCATTTT.

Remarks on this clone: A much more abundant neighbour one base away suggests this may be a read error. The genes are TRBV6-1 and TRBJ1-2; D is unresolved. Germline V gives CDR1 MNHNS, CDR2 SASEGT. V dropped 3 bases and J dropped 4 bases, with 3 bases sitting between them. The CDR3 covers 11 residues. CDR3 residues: CASSDSYGYTF. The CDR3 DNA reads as TGTGCCAGCAGTGACAGCTATGGCTACACCTTC.

Written as DNA, the CDR3 is TGTGCCAGCAGTGAACCCGCGGGGACCCGGCCCTACAATGAGCAGTTCTTC. Its protein product is CASSEPAGTRPYNEQFF. The J gene is TRBJ2-1, the V gene TRBV25-1; weak D call: TRBD2 (6 bases). Trimming took off 2 bases at V and 2 bases at J, with 16 bases between the two ends. This CDR3 region has 17 residues. Germline CDR1 MGHDK, CDR2 SYGVNS.

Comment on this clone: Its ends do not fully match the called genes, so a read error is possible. The CDR3: CASSAGLSGRNEQFF. As DNA, the CDR3 is TGTGCTAGCAGCGCAGGGCTTAGCGGGAGAAATGAGCAGTTCTTC. The chain links TRBV7-7 to TRBJ2-1, with 9 positions matching TRBD2. This CDR3 spans 15 amino acids. Looked up from germline, CDR1 is SSHAT and CDR2 is FNYEAQ (reference sequence).

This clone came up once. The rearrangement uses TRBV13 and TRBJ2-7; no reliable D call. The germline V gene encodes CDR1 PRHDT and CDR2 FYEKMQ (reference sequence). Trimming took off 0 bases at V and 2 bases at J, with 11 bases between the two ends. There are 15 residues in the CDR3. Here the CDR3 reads CASSLGLRTPYEQYF. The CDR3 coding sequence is TGTGCCAGCAGCTTAGGCTTACGCACACCCTACGAGCAGTACTTC.

The CDR3 sequence is CASIPPHGYEQFF. Written as DNA, the CDR3 is TGTGCCAGCATCCCTCCCCACGGTTATGAGCAGTTCTTC. The rearrangement uses TRBV2 and TRBJ2-1; no clear D gene. The V and J ends lost 7 bases and 8 bases respectively, with 15 bases between them. Germline V gene lookup returns CDR1 SNHLY and CDR2 FYNNEI. The CDR3 loop spans 13 amino acids.

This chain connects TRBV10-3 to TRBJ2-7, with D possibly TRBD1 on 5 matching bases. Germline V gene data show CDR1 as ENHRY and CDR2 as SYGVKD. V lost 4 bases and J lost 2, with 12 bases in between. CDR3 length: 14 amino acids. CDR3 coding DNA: TGTGCCATCAGTGGGAGTCAGGGAACCTACGAGCAGTACTTC. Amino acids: CAISGSQGTYEQYF.

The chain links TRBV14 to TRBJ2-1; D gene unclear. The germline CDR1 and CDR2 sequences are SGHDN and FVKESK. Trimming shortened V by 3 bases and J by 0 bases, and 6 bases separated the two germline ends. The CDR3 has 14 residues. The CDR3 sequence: CASSHAASYNEQFF. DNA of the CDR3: TGTGCCAGCAGCCACGCGGCCTCCTACAATGAGCAGTTCTTC.

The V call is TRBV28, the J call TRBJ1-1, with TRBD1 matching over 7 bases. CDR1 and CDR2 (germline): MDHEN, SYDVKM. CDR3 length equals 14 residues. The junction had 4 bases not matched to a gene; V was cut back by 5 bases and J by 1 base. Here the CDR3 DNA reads TGTGCCAGCAGTACTAGGACAGGGAACACTGAAGCTTTCTTT. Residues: CASSTRTGNTEAFF.

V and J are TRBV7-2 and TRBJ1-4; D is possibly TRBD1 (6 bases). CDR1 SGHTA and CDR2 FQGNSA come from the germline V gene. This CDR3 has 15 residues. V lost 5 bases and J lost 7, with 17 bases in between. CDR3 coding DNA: TGTGCCAGCAGCCCGAACAGGGCTGGGGTTGAAAAACTGTTTTTT. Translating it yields CASSPNRAGVEKLFF.

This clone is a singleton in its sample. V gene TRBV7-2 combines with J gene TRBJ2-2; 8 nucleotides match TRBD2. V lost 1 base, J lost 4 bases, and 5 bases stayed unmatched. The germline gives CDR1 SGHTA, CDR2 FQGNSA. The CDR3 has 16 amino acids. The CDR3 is CASSLVGRGSTGELFF. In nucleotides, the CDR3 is TGTGCCAGCAGCTTAGTCGGGAGGGGAAGCACCGGGGAGCTGTTTTTT.

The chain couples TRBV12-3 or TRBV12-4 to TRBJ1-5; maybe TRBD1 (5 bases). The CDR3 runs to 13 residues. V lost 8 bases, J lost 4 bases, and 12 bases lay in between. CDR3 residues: CASLQGWNQPQHF. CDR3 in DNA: TGTGCCAGCCTCCAGGGATGGAATCAGCCCCAGCATTTT.

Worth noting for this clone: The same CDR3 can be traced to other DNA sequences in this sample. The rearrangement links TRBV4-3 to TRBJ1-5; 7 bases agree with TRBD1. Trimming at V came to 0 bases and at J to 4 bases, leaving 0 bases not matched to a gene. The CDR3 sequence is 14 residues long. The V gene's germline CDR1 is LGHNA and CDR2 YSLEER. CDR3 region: CASSQDRGNQPQHF. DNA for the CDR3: TGCGCCAGCAGCCAAGACAGGGGGAATCAGCCCCAGCATTTT.

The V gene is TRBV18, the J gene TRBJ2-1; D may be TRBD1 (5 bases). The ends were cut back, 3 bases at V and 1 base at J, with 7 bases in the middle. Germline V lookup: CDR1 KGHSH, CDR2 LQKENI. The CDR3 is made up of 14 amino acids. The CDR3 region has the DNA TGTGCCAGCTCACCGCAGGGTTCCTACAATGAGCAGTTCTTC. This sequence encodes CASSPQGSYNEQFF.

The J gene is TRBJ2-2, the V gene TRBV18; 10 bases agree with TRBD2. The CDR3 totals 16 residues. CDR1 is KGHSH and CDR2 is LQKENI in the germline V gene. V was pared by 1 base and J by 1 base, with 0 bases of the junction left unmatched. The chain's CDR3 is CASSPRLAGNTGELFF. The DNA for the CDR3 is TGTGCCAGCTCACCACGACTAGCGGGGAACACCGGGGAGCTGTTTTTT.

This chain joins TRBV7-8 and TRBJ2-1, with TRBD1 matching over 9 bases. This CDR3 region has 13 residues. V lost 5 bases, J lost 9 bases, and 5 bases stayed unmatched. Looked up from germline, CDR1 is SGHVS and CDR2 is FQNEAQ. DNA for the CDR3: TGTGCCAGCAGCCGACAGGGGGTGGCTGAGCAGTTCTTC. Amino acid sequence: CASSRQGVAEQFF.

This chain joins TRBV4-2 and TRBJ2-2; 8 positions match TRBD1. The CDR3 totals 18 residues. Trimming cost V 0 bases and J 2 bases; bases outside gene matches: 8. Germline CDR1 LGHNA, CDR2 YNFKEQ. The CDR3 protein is CASSQDRTGPLNTGELFF. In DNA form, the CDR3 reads TGTGCCAGCAGCCAAGATAGGACAGGGCCCCTAAACACCGGGGAGCTGTTTTTT.

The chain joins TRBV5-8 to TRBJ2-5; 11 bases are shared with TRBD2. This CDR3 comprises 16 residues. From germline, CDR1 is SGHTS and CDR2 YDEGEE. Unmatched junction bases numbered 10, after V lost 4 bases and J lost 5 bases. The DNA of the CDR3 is TGTGCCAGCAGCGATCCGGGACTAGCGGCTCGGGAGACCCAGTACTTC. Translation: CASSDPGLAARETQYF.

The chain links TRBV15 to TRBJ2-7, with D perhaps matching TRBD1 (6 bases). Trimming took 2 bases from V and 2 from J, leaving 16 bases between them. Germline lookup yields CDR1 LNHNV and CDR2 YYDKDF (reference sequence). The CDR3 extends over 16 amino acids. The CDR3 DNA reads TGTGCCACCAGCAGACAAAACAGGGACCCCACCTACGAGCAGTACTTC. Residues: CATSRQNRDPTYEQYF.

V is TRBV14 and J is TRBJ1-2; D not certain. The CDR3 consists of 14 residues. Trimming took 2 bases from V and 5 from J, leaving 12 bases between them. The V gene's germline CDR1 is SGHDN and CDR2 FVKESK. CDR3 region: CASSQQDHLYGYTF. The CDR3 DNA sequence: TGTGCCAGCAGCCAACAGGATCACCTTTATGGCTACACCTTC.

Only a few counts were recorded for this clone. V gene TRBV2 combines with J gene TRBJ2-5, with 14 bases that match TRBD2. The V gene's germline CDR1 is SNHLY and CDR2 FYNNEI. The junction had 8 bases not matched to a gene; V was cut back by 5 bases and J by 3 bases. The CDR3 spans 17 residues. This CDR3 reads CASSSRLAGGIKETQYF. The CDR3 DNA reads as TGTGCCAGCAGTTCTCGACTAGCGGGGGGGATAAAAGAGACCCAGTACTTC.

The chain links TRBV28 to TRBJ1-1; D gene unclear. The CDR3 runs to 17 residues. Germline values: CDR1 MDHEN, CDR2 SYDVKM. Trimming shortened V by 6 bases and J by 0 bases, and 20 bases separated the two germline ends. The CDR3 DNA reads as TGTGCCAGCAGCCCGACCCAGCGGGCTTACATGAACACTGAAGCTTTCTTT. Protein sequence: CASSPTQRAYMNTEAFF.